One sample yielded the 29 T cell receptor beta chains listed below, sequenced in a study of neurological immune-mediated disorders. TCRdb passed the 5' RACE reads through MiXCR, listing each CDR3 protein once. The sample has 15,000 to 20,000 distinct CDR3 sequences, 14% to 15% seen once. The sample comprised PBMCs. The receptor set was obtained from a man in his 60s with HTLV-1-associated myelopathy (HAM/TSP).

At least ten counts were recorded for this clonotype. The rearrangement uses TRBV4-3 and TRBJ2-1, with TRBD2 identical over 8 bases. There are 15 residues in the CDR3. V gave up 2 bases and J gave up 6 bases; unmatched junction bases: 6. Germline values: CDR1 LGHNA, CDR2 YSLEER. CDR3 nucleotides: TGCGCCAGCAGCCAATCCGGGGGGGTGAGCAATGAGCAGTTCTTC. Amino acids: CASSQSGGVSNEQFF.

This clonotype is labeled medium-sized. The chain combines TRBV6-5 with TRBJ1-5, with 11 bases fitting TRBD1. The V gene's germline CDR1 is MNHEY and CDR2 SVGAGI. Trimming removed 4 bases from V and 7 bases from J; junction bases left unmatched: 9. The length of the CDR3 is 16 residues. The CDR3 here is CASSSMGTGGIQPQHF. The CDR3, as DNA: TGTGCCAGCAGTTCGATGGGGACAGGGGGGATCCAGCCCCAGCATTTT.

This clonotype has a count of ten or more. The chain recombines TRBV12-3 or TRBV12-4 with TRBJ2-7; D ambiguous. Trimming left V 6 bases short and J 0 bases short, with 12 bases between. The CDR3 is 14 amino acids. The CDR3 DNA reads as TGTGCCAGCAGCCCCGTCAGGAGCTCCTACGAGCAGTACTTC. Its translation is CASSPVRSSYEQYF.

This clonotype was recorded a few times. The chain is built from TRBV6-2 or TRBV6-3 and TRBJ2-1, with 12 bases matching TRBD2. The CDR3 runs 14 residues. Losses at the gene ends were 8 bases for V and 9 bases for J; bases not matched to a gene: 8. The germline CDR1 and CDR2 sequences are MNHEY and SVGEGT. This CDR3 is CASGLLAGGSEQFF. In nucleotides, the CDR3 is TGTGCCAGCGGACTACTAGCGGGGGGAAGTGAGCAGTTCTTC.

This chain connects TRBV27 to TRBJ2-1; perhaps TRBD2 as D (5 bases). Between the trimmed V and J ends, which lost 6 bases and 0 bases, there was a span of 12 bases. Germline lookup yields CDR1 MNHEY and CDR2 SMNVEV (reference sequence). This CDR3 spans 15 amino acids. The DNA of the CDR3 is TGTGCCAGCAGCCGAACTAGGAGCTCCTACAATGAGCAGTTCTTC. Translated, it gives CASSRTRSSYNEQFF.

Ten or more counts support this clonotype. This chain joins TRBV11-3 and TRBJ2-1, with 11 bases identical to TRBD2. The length of the CDR3 is 16 residues. Germline V lookup: CDR1 SGHNT, CDR2 YENEEA. V shed 4 bases, J shed 9 bases, and the junction held 11 bases outside the gene matches. CDR3 region: CASSSRWLAGGPEQFF. DNA for the CDR3: TGTGCCAGCAGCTCACGCTGGCTAGCGGGGGGCCCTGAGCAGTTCTTC.

The chain couples TRBV4-1 to TRBJ1-4; D is unclear. This CDR3 is 14 amino acids long. Germline CDR1 is MGHRA and CDR2 is YSYEKL. Trimming shortened V by 4 bases and J by 0 bases, and 6 bases separated the two germline ends. CDR3: CASSLDSTNEKLFF. The CDR3, as DNA: TGCGCCAGCAGCCTTGATTCAACTAATGAAAAACTGTTTTTT.

Here the CDR3 DNA reads TGCAGTGCTCTCTGGGCCGCCGGCGACTATGGCTACACCTTC. Translating it yields CSALWAAGDYGYTF. This chain uses TRBV20-1 with TRBJ1-2; D is ambiguous. CDR1 is DFQATT, CDR2 SNEGSKA, per germline (reference sequence). The CDR3 spans 14 residues. V was trimmed by 5 bases and J by 3 bases, leaving 16 bases between them.

The chain is built from TRBV12-3 or TRBV12-4 and TRBJ2-1, with 11 bases that match TRBD2. The CDR3 spans 15 residues. The ends lost 7 bases at V and 2 bases at J; junction bases unmatched: 4. The CDR3 DNA is TGTGCCAGCACCTTAGCGGGGGGGCCCTACAATGAGCAGTTCTTC. Protein sequence: CASTLAGGPYNEQFF.

By proportion, this clonotype is large. The genes are TRBV5-1 and TRBJ2-1; 11 nucleotides line up with TRBD2. The CDR3 has 16 amino acids. With 4 bases clipped from V and 3 bases from J, the junction kept 6 bases outside the gene matches. Germline-derived CDR1 and CDR2 are SGHRS and YFSETQ. The CDR3 protein is CASSPPTSGSYNEQFF. The CDR3, as DNA: TGCGCCAGCAGCCCGCCTACTAGCGGGAGCTACAATGAGCAGTTCTTC. Looking up the rest from reference TRBV5-1 and TRBJ2-1 gives the full variable domain: KAGVTQTPRYLIKTRGQQVTLSCSPISGHRSVSWYQQTPGQGLQFLFEYFSETQRNKGNFPGRFSGRQFSNSRSEMNVSTLELGDSALYLCASSPPTSGSYNEQFFGPGTRLTVL.

This clonotype was detected ten times or more. V and J are TRBV7-8 and TRBJ1-4; maybe TRBD1 (5 bases). CDR3 length equals 14 residues. The V and J ends lost 5 bases and 7 bases respectively, with 14 bases between them. Germline-derived CDR1 and CDR2 are SGHVS and FQNEAQ. The CDR3 here is CASSPRGVGEKLFF. In DNA form, the CDR3 reads TGTGCCAGCAGCCCACGGGGGGTTGGTGAAAAACTGTTTTTT.

This clonotype was observed many times. The chain employs TRBV20-1 and TRBJ2-3; D is ambiguous. Germline CDR1 reads DFQATT; CDR2 reads SNEGSKA (reference sequence). The CDR3 is 12 amino acids. Trimming stripped 2 bases from V and 6 bases from J, with 9 bases between. CDR3 bases: TGCAGTGCTAGATTTCCGGGCGATACGCAGTATTTT. This encodes CSARFPGDTQYF.

This clonotype was observed at least ten times. The V and J genes are TRBV12-3 or TRBV12-4 and TRBJ2-7, with D tentatively TRBD1 (6 bases). The V gene lost 8 bases and the J gene lost 7 bases, with 21 bases spanning the gap. CDR3 length: 14 residues. The CDR3 nucleotides read TGTGCCAGCGGACGCCGGGACATGTTCAGTGAGCAGTACTTC. It encodes CASGRRDMFSEQYF.

This clonotype is medium-sized. V usage is TRBV12-3 or TRBV12-4 and J usage is TRBJ1-2; TRBD1 matches at 11 bases. With 8 bases clipped from V and 4 bases from J, the junction kept 6 bases outside the gene matches. This CDR3 contains 14 residues. CDR3 coding DNA: TGTGCCAGCGGGATGGACAGGGGGCTCTATGGCTACACCTTC. It encodes CASGMDRGLYGYTF.

This clonotype was picked up many times. V is TRBV18 and J is TRBJ2-1; D possibly uses TRBD1 or TRBD2 (6 bases each). This CDR3 spans 14 amino acids. Germline assignment: CDR1 KGHSH and CDR2 LQKENI. Between the trimmed V and J ends, which lost 2 bases and 7 bases, there was a span of 12 bases. The CDR3 sequence: CASSPGGGVNEQFF. In DNA form, the CDR3 reads TGTGCCAGCTCACCAGGGGGCGGGGTGAATGAGCAGTTCTTC.

This clonotype came up many times. The chain is built from TRBV7-9 and TRBJ2-4, with D unclear. From germline, CDR1 is SEHNR and CDR2 FQNEAQ (reference sequence). V lost 7 bases to trimming and J lost 3 bases, with 13 bases between them. The CDR3 loop spans 14 amino acids. This CDR3 reads CASIADGLKNIQYF. The CDR3 nucleotides read TGTGCCAGCATCGCGGACGGTCTCAAAAACATTCAGTACTTC.

The V gene is TRBV5-1, the J gene TRBJ1-4, with D perhaps matching TRBD1 (5 bases). V lost 1 base to trimming and J lost 2 bases, with 6 bases between them. CDR1 is SGHRS, CDR2 YFSETQ, per germline. This CDR3 is 14 amino acids long. As DNA, the CDR3 is TGCGCCAGCAGCTTGCGGGGGACTAATGAAAAACTGTTTTTT. It is translated as CASSLRGTNEKLFF.

This clonotype has at least ten counts. The V and J genes are TRBV6-2 or TRBV6-3 and TRBJ2-7, with D uncertain. Germline V gene sequence: CDR1 MNHEY, CDR2 SVGEGT. The CDR3 sequence is 16 residues long. V dropped 7 bases and J dropped 4 bases, with 23 bases sitting between them. The DNA of the CDR3 is TGTGCCAGCACCTTACGCGGATCTAGAAGTTATTACGAGCAGTACTTC. Amino acid sequence: CASTLRGSRSYYEQYF.

This clonotype was recorded many times. V gene TRBV10-3 combines with J gene TRBJ2-7; D gene uncertain. The length of the CDR3 is 13 residues. The ends were cut back, 10 bases at V and 3 bases at J, with 16 bases in the middle. Germline CDR1 reads ENHRY; CDR2 reads SYGVKD. The CDR3 reads CATRESGLYEQYF. The CDR3 DNA reads TGTGCCACCAGAGAGTCGGGCCTCTACGAGCAGTACTTC.

Ten or more counts support this clonotype. CDR3 nucleotides: TGCGCCAGCAGCTTGGCCCCCCCGAACACTGAAGCTTTCTTT. This translates into CASSLAPPNTEAFF. This chain uses TRBV5-1 with TRBJ1-1; D gene ambiguous. V lost 0 bases and J 1 base, leaving 7 bases between the germline ends. Per germline, CDR1 SGHRS and CDR2 YFSETQ. The CDR3 runs 14 residues.

This clonotype was found many times. The V gene is TRBV15, the J gene TRBJ1-2, with 7 bases identical to TRBD1. Germline V CDR1 and CDR2: LNHNV, YYDKDF (reference sequence). The CDR3 is 12 residues long. Germline trimming cut 6 bases from V and 8 bases from J; bases unmatched to any gene: 6. CDR3 bases: TGTGCCACCAGTCAGACGACAGGGGGCTACACCTTC. Residues: CATSQTTGGYTF.

The chain couples TRBV11-1 to TRBJ2-2; D call uncertain. CDR3 length equals 14 residues. In germline, CDR1 is SGHAT, CDR2 FQDESV (reference sequence). V was clipped by 0 bases and J by 9 bases, with 11 bases between them. CDR3 in amino acids: CASSLATWTRELFF. The CDR3 DNA sequence: TGTGCCAGCAGCTTAGCCACATGGACCAGGGAGCTGTTTTTT.

The chain carries TRBV29-1 and TRBJ1-4; perhaps TRBD1 as D (5 bases). The V gene's germline CDR1 is SQVTM and CDR2 ANQGSEA. The CDR3 runs to 15 residues. V was clipped by 5 bases and J by 0 bases, with 13 bases between them. In DNA form, the CDR3 reads TGCAGCGTTAACCGGGACGGTACAACTAATGAAAAACTGTTTTTT. Protein: CSVNRDGTTNEKLFF.

This clonotype was recorded many times. This chain links TRBV4-3 with TRBJ2-7; TRBD2 matches at 7 bases. Germline CDR1 LGHNA, CDR2 YSLEER. This CDR3 comprises 15 residues. Trimming at V came to 1 base and at J to 3 bases, leaving 6 bases not matched to a gene. The CDR3 coding sequence is TGCGCCAGCAGCCAAGTCGGGACTATGGGCTACGAGCAGTACTTC. It is translated as CASSQVGTMGYEQYF.

This clonotype was counted at least ten times. The chain links TRBV7-9 to TRBJ2-6, with 7 bases lining up with TRBD1. Germline assignment: CDR1 SEHNR and CDR2 FQNEAQ (reference sequence). Unmatched junction bases numbered 4, after V lost 5 bases and J lost 3 bases. The CDR3 sequence is 15 residues long. The CDR3 DNA follows: TGTGCCAGCAGCCCCGACAGGGTTGGGGCCAACGTCCTGACTTTC. Residues: CASSPDRVGANVLTF.

At least ten counts were recorded for this clonotype. The chain joins TRBV20-1 to TRBJ2-3, with 8 bases aligning to TRBD1. Trimming cost V 6 bases and J 2 bases; bases outside gene matches: 10. Germline CDR1 and CDR2: DFQATT and SNEGSKA (reference sequence). The length of the CDR3 is 15 residues. CDR3 amino acids: CSASRQGTYTDTQYF. In nucleotides, the CDR3 is TGCAGTGCGTCCCGACAGGGGACATACACAGATACGCAGTATTTT.

There are many counts of this clonotype. The chain has TRBV7-9 and TRBJ1-1; TRBD1 matches 9 bases. V gave up 2 bases and J gave up 7 bases; unmatched junction bases: 11. Germline-derived CDR1 and CDR2 are SEHNR and FQNEAQ (reference sequence). This CDR3 comprises 16 residues. The CDR3 protein is CASSLTGGAGWDEAFF. The CDR3 DNA sequence: TGTGCCAGCAGCTTAACAGGGGGCGCAGGCTGGGATGAAGCTTTCTTT.

A remark on this clonotype: The conserved phenylalanine or tryptophan is not found at the CDR3 terminus, so this likely reflects a read error. This chain links TRBV10-3 with TRBJ1-2, with D possibly being TRBD1 (5 bases). V lost 5 bases and J lost 8, with 12 bases in between. Germline CDR1 ENHRY, CDR2 SYGVKD. The CDR3 totals 12 residues. The CDR3 nucleotides are TGTGCCATCAGTCAAGGGGCGGGGGGCTACACCATC. Translated, it gives CAISQGAGGYTI.

This clonotype counts as medium-sized. This chain links TRBV7-9 with TRBJ2-7; D is possibly TRBD1 or TRBD2 (5 bases each). Trimming removed 7 bases from V and 6 bases from J, with 19 bases in between. Germline loops: CDR1 SEHNR, CDR2 FQNEAQ (reference sequence). This CDR3 contains 14 residues. The CDR3 loop reads CASTSSGTPSEQYF. CDR3 coding DNA: TGTGCCAGCACCTCCTCCGGGACCCCCTCCGAGCAGTACTTC.